This entry lists 30 T cell receptor beta chains sequenced from one sample in a study of cytomegalovirus exposure and HLA in healthy donors. A multiplex PCR was run with 60 Vbeta primers and 13 Jbeta primers. Clones were sequenced by immunoSEQ multiplex PCR, and TCRdb holds only the in-frame ones, with some missing. Counted here are about 180,000 clones, over 70% occurring once; the ten biggest clones make up 1.4%. Sequenced material: PBMCs. The receptor set was obtained from a man aged 18 to 29 in good health and CMV-seronegative.

The chain combines TRBV7-9 with TRBJ1-2; maybe TRBD1 (6 bases). There are 16 residues in the CDR3. Trimming stripped 5 bases from V and 5 bases from J, with 21 bases between. Germline assignment: CDR1 SEHNR and CDR2 FQNEAQ (reference sequence). DNA of the CDR3: TGTGCCAGCAGCGACGCGATTTCGGGGGGCGTTTATGGCTACACCTTC. Residues: CASSDAISGGVYGYTF.

The chain joins TRBV4-3 to TRBJ2-1; 7 bases are shared with TRBD2. Trimming cost V 4 bases and J 2 bases; bases outside gene matches: 11. CDR1 is LGHNA and CDR2 is YSLEER in the germline V gene. The CDR3 has 17 amino acids. The CDR3 reads CASSRIRAGSPYNEQFF. In nucleotides, the CDR3 is TGCGCCAGCAGCCGAATACGAGCGGGGAGCCCCTACAATGAGCAGTTCTTC.

This chain links TRBV6-6 with TRBJ2-1; TRBD2 aligns across 8 bases. The CDR3 consists of 15 residues. Per germline, CDR1 MNHNY and CDR2 SVGAGI (reference sequence). V dropped 5 bases and J dropped 3; count of bases not matched to a gene: 6. CDR3 in amino acids: CASSPRTSNYNEQFF. CDR3 nucleotides: TGTGCCAGCAGTCCCCGGACTAGCAACTACAATGAGCAGTTCTTC.

The V gene is TRBV5-1, the J gene TRBJ2-3, with D hard to call. V lost 3 bases to trimming and J lost 4 bases, with 6 bases between them. CDR1 SGHRS and CDR2 YFSETQ come from the germline V gene. This CDR3 has 12 residues. The CDR3 region has the DNA TGCGCCAGCAGCTCTTTAGCAGATACGCAGTATTTT. Protein: CASSSLADTQYF.

V usage is TRBV6-5 and J usage is TRBJ2-2, with 9 bases identical to TRBD2. V dropped 4 bases and J dropped 5; count of bases not matched to a gene: 2. This CDR3 comprises 14 residues. Looked up from germline, CDR1 is MNHEY and CDR2 is SVGAGI. The CDR3 bases are TGTGCCAGCAGTTGGACTAGCGAGACCGGGGAGCTGTTTTTT. It translates to CASSWTSETGELFF.

This clone was recorded a few times. The V and J genes are TRBV9 and TRBJ1-6, with no clear D. Germline values: CDR1 SGDLS, CDR2 YYNGEE. Trimming stripped 4 bases from V and 5 bases from J, with 10 bases between. The length of the CDR3 is 14 residues. The CDR3 loop is CASSLLFDNSPLHF. DNA of the CDR3: TGTGCCAGCAGCCTCCTGTTCGATAATTCACCCCTCCACTTT.

The chain carries TRBV27 and TRBJ2-3; the match to TRBD2 covers 9 bases. J was trimmed by 4 bases and V by 3 bases; bases with no gene match: 14. The length of the CDR3 is 18 residues. Germline-derived CDR1 and CDR2 are MNHEY and SMNVEV (reference sequence). In DNA form, the CDR3 reads TGTGCCAGCAGTTTCAACCTCGGGCGGGAGGGAGAGGCAGATACGCAGTATTTT. Residues: CASSFNLGREGEADTQYF.

The rearrangement uses TRBV5-5 and TRBJ1-1; no definite D call. Looked up from germline, CDR1 is SGHKS and CDR2 is YYEKEE (reference sequence). This CDR3 contains 15 residues. Trimming removed 1 base at V and 1 base at J, with 11 bases between. The CDR3 reads CASSLSLTRNTEAFF. The CDR3 DNA sequence: TGTGCCAGCAGCTTGAGCCTAACGAGGAACACTGAAGCTTTCTTT.

This clone is a singleton in its sample. The chain links TRBV11-2 to TRBJ1-2, with D maybe TRBD1 (5 bases). The CDR3 runs to 17 residues. The germline V gene has CDR1 SGHAT and CDR2 FQNNGV. V was clipped by 1 base and J by 3 bases, with 18 bases between them. As DNA, the CDR3 is TGTGCCAGCAGCTTAGCAGGGATGTTCGCTTCCGACTATGGCTACACCTTC. Translated: CASSLAGMFASDYGYTF.

The sample holds a few counts of this clone. The rearrangement joins TRBV7-3 to TRBJ1-1, with 8 nucleotides matching TRBD1. Per the germline V gene, CDR1 is SGHTA and CDR2 is FQGTGA. V lost 5 bases and J lost 4; bases outside the gene matches: 9. This CDR3 has 15 amino acids. The chain's CDR3 is CASSPGQGAGTEAFF. The CDR3, as DNA: TGTGCCAGCAGCCCCGGGCAGGGGGCGGGCACTGAAGCTTTCTTT.

The chain combines TRBV29-1 with TRBJ1-2; tentatively, D is TRBD1 (5 bases). The V gene's germline CDR1 is SQVTM and CDR2 ANQGSEA. Trimming took off 6 bases at V and 5 bases at J, with 13 bases between the two ends. The length of the CDR3 is 12 residues. The CDR3 DNA sequence: TGCAGCGTGTTGGGGGGTCGATATGGCTACACCTTC. Translating it yields CSVLGGRYGYTF.

The J gene is TRBJ1-6, the V gene TRBV30; TRBD1 matches 7 bases. Looked up from germline, CDR1 is GTSNPN and CDR2 is SVGIG (reference sequence). This CDR3 spans 14 amino acids. With V trimmed by 3 bases and J by 6 bases, 5 bases remained unmatched. The CDR3: CAWSKGAGNSPLHF. The CDR3 coding sequence is TGTGCCTGGAGCAAGGGGGCAGGTAATTCACCCCTCCACTTT.

This chain uses TRBV5-6 with TRBJ2-5; the D gene is possibly TRBD2 (5 bases). The assigned J gene may be wrong: the sequence end matches TRBJ2-7 better. Germline values: CDR1 SGHDT, CDR2 YYEEEE. CDR3 size: 15 residues. The CDR3 here is CASSLVALSSYEQYF. The CDR3 coding sequence is TGTGCCAGCAGCTTGGTAGCGCTAAGCTCCTACGAGCAGTACTTC.

V and J are TRBV14 and TRBJ2-3; tentative D call: TRBD2 (5 bases). Deletions cut 5 bases from V and 3 bases from J, with 12 bases between. The CDR3 covers 14 residues. The germline V gene has CDR1 SGHDN and CDR2 FVKESK. CDR3 protein: CASSIGVLTDTQYF. The CDR3 region has the DNA TGTGCCAGCAGCATCGGGGTTTTGACAGATACGCAGTATTTT.

The gene calls are TRBV7-2 and TRBJ2-5, with D possibly being TRBD2 (5 bases). CDR3 length: 16 residues. Germline values: CDR1 SGHTA, CDR2 FQGNSA. V was clipped by 5 bases and J by 2 bases, with 18 bases between them. Here the CDR3 DNA reads TGTGCCAGCAGCCCCAGGACTGGAGAGGCGCAAGAGACCCAGTACTTC. Encoded protein: CASSPRTGEAQETQYF.

V usage is TRBV11-3 and J usage is TRBJ2-7, with 11 bases fitting TRBD2. From germline, CDR1 is SGHNT and CDR2 YENEEA. Trimming removed 3 bases from V and 2 bases from J; junction bases left unmatched: 3. CDR3 length: 15 residues. CDR3 in DNA: TGTGCCAGCAGCTTCCGACTAGCGGGAACCTACGAGCAGTACTTC. Protein: CASSFRLAGTYEQYF.

V gene TRBV7-2 combines with J gene TRBJ2-1, with 12 bases that match TRBD1. CDR1 and CDR2 (germline): SGHTA, FQGNSA. With 6 bases clipped from V and 6 bases from J, the junction kept 15 bases outside the gene matches. This CDR3 region has 18 residues. The DNA for the CDR3 is TGTGCCAGCAGACGTCCGAGGGACGGGACAGGGGGCACCAATGAGCAGTTCTTC. It translates to CASRRPRDGTGGTNEQFF. Full variable domain (outside the CDR3, taken from reference TRBV7-2 and TRBJ2-1): GAGVSQSPSNKVTEKGKDVELRCDPISGHTALYWYRQSLGQGLEFLIYFQGNSAPDKSGLPSDRFSAERTGGSVSTLTIQRTQQEDSAVYLCASRRPRDGTGGTNEQFFGPGTRLTVL.

This clone was recorded a few times. The CDR3: CASSRLPGQSSYNEQFF. CDR3 sequence (DNA): TGTGCCAGCAGCCGTTTGCCCGGACAGAGCTCCTACAATGAGCAGTTCTTC. V usage is TRBV7-9 and J usage is TRBJ2-1, with D possibly TRBD1 on 6 matching bases. V was clipped by 5 bases and J by 0 bases, with 17 bases between them. The germline V gene has CDR1 SEHNR and CDR2 FQNEAQ (reference sequence). The CDR3 has 17 residues.

In its sample, this clone was seen once. The DNA for the CDR3 is TGCAGCGCCCGGGCGGGGGGGGACATTCAGTACTTC. Its protein product is CSARAGGDIQYF. The chain combines TRBV29-1 with TRBJ2-4; 9 bases fit TRBD2. In germline, CDR1 is SQVTM, CDR2 ANQGSEA. Losses at the gene ends were 7 bases for V and 8 bases for J; bases not matched to a gene: 6. The CDR3 spans 12 residues. The full variable domain, with the rest looked up from reference TRBV29-1 and TRBJ2-4, is SAVISQKPSRDICQRGTSLTIQCQVDSQVTMMFWYRQQPGQSLTLIATANQGSEATYESGFVIDKFPISRPNLTFSTLTVSNMSPEDSSIYLCSARAGGDIQYFGAGTRLSVL.

A single count supports this clone. This rearrangement joins TRBV2 to TRBJ2-7; 7 positions agree with TRBD2. The CDR3 totals 17 residues. Losses at the gene ends were 0 bases for V and 1 base for J; bases not matched to a gene: 9. Germline CDR1 SNHLY, CDR2 FYNNEI. CDR3 sequence (DNA): TGTGCCAGCAGTGAAGCAGTAGGAGGGGAGGGGTCCTACGAGCAGTACTTC. This gives the protein CASSEAVGGEGSYEQYF.

The chain carries TRBV7-2 and TRBJ1-1, with a weak D call TRBD1 (6 bases). With 0 bases removed from V and 1 base from J, the gap between germline ends came to 9 bases. CDR3 length: 15 amino acids. Germline CDR1 SGHTA, CDR2 FQGNSA. In DNA, the CDR3 is TGTGCCAGCAGCTTAGCCCCGGGACAGAACACTGAAGCTTTCTTT. Residues: CASSLAPGQNTEAFF. The entire variable domain, with the rest obtained from reference TRBV7-2 and TRBJ1-1, is as follows: GAGVSQSPSNKVTEKGKDVELRCDPISGHTALYWYRQSLGQGLEFLIYFQGNSAPDKSGLPSDRFSAERTGGSVSTLTIQRTQQEDSAVYLCASSLAPGQNTEAFFGQGTRLTVV.

The table lists this clone with a few counts. The chain links TRBV7-2 to TRBJ2-7, with TRBD1 matching 7 bases. From germline, CDR1 is SGHTA and CDR2 FQGNSA. This CDR3 is built from 13 residues. The V and J ends lost 3 bases and 4 bases, in that order; junction bases with no gene match: 3. The CDR3 loop reads CASSFHRGYEQYF. The CDR3 nucleotides read TGTGCCAGCAGCTTTCACAGGGGATACGAGCAGTACTTC.

The V and J genes are TRBV5-1 and TRBJ2-3, with 7 bases matching TRBD2. This CDR3 spans 16 amino acids. The V gene's germline CDR1 is SGHRS and CDR2 YFSETQ. V was pared by 4 bases and J by 1 base, with 9 bases of the junction left unmatched. The CDR3 region has the DNA TGCGCCAGCAGCCCCCTCGTTCGGGGGGGCACAGATACGCAGTATTTT. It yields the protein CASSPLVRGGTDTQYF.

The chain links TRBV30 to TRBJ2-7; D is possibly TRBD1 (6 bases). CDR1 and CDR2 (germline): GTSNPN, SVGIG (reference sequence). Trimming cost V 5 bases and J 3 bases, with 14 bases left between them. The CDR3 extends over 13 amino acids. CDR3 DNA sequence: TGTGCCTGGGCCCGGGACAAATACTACGAGCAGTACTTC. Its translation is CAWARDKYYEQYF.

This chain links TRBV5-4 with TRBJ1-3; perhaps TRBD1 as D (6 bases). Trimming took 1 base from V and 2 from J, leaving 7 bases between them. The CDR3 has 14 residues. Germline V gene lookup returns CDR1 SGHNT and CDR2 YYREEE (reference sequence). The CDR3 DNA reads as TGTGCCAGCAGCTTGAAGGGGGCTGGAAACACCATATATTTT. Protein product: CASSLKGAGNTIYF.

The chain is built from TRBV18 and TRBJ1-6; D is uncertain. CDR3 length: 15 residues. CDR1 is KGHSH and CDR2 is LQKENI in the germline V gene. V gave up 5 bases and J gave up 7 bases, with 15 bases separating them. The CDR3 coding sequence is TGTGCCAGCTCAGCGGGCCCCCGGCCGAATTCACCCCTCCACTTT. It yields the protein CASSAGPRPNSPLHF.

This clone was picked up a small number of times. This rearrangement joins TRBV5-1 to TRBJ2-1, with 8 bases identical to TRBD2. The junction had 10 bases not matched to a gene; V was cut back by 0 bases and J by 8 bases. This CDR3 has 16 residues. Looked up from germline, CDR1 is SGHRS and CDR2 is YFSETQ. CDR3 in amino acids: CASSLVAGGLGDEQFF. CDR3 nucleotides: TGCGCCAGCAGCTTGGTGGCGGGAGGATTAGGGGATGAGCAGTTCTTC.

The chain joins TRBV2 to TRBJ2-7, with TRBD2 matching over 10 bases. The CDR3 is 15 residues long. V lost 1 base and J lost 4; bases outside the gene matches: 4. CDR1 is SNHLY, CDR2 FYNNEI, per germline. This chain's CDR3 is CASSEGLAGEYEQYF. In DNA, the CDR3 is TGTGCCAGCAGTGAAGGGCTAGCGGGAGAGTACGAGCAGTACTTC.

This sequence joins TRBV6-1 and TRBJ2-5; 8 bases map to TRBD1. Germline V CDR1 and CDR2: MNHNS, SASEGT. V lost 6 bases and J lost 2; bases outside the gene matches: 8. The CDR3 extends over 15 amino acids. The CDR3 DNA reads TGTGCCAGCAGACTAACAGGGGGTAGGCAAGAGACCCAGTACTTC. Protein product: CASRLTGGRQETQYF.

The rearrangement uses TRBV5-4 and TRBJ2-2; 11 bases align to TRBD2. Germline loops: CDR1 SGHNT, CDR2 YYREEE (reference sequence). The CDR3 is made up of 17 amino acids. Germline trimming cut 4 bases from V and 5 bases from J; bases unmatched to any gene: 10. The CDR3 DNA follows: TGTGCCAGCAGCGCACTAGCGGGAGATCGTGGTACCGGGGAGCTGTTTTTT. Protein product: CASSALAGDRGTGELFF.